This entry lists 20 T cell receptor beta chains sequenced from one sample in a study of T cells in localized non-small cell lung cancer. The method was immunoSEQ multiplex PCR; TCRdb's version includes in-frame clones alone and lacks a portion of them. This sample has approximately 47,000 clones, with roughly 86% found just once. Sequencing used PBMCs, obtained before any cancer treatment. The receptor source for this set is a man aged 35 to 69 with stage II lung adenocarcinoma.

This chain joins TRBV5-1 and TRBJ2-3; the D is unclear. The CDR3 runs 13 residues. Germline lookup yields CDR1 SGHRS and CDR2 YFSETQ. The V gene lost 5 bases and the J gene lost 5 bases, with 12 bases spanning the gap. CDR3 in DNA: TGCGCCAGCAGTCGGACCGTCGGAGATACGCAGTATTTT. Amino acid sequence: CASSRTVGDTQYF.

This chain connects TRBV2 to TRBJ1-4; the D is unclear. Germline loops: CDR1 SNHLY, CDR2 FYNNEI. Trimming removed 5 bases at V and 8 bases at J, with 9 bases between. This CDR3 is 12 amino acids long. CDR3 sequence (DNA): TGTGCCAGCAGTCCCGGATTAGAAAAACTGTTTTTT. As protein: CASSPGLEKLFF.

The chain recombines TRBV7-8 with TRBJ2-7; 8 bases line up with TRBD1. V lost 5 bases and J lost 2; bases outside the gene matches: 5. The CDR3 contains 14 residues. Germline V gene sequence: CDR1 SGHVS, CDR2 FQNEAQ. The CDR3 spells CASSETGDAYEQYV. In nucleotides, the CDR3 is TGTGCCAGCAGCGAGACAGGGGATGCCTACGAGCAGTACGTC.

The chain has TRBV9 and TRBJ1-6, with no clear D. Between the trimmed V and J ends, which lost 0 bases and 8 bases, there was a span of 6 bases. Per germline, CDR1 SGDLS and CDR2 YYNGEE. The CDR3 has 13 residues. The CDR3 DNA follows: TGTGCCAGCAGCGTAGATGCTGATTCACCCCTCCACTTT. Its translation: CASSVDADSPLHF.

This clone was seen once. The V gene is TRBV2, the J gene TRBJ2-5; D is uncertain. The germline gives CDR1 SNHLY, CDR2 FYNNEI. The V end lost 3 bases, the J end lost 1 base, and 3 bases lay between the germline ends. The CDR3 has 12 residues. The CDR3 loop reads CASSESQETQYF. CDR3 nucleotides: TGTGCCAGCAGTGAGAGCCAAGAGACCCAGTACTTC.

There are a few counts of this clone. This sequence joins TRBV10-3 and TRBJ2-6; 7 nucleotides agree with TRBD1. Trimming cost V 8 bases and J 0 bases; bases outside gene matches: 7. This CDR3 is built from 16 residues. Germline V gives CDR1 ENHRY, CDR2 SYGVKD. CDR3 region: CAIWGQSPSGANVLTF. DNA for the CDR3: TGTGCCATCTGGGGACAGTCGCCCTCTGGGGCCAACGTCCTGACTTTC.

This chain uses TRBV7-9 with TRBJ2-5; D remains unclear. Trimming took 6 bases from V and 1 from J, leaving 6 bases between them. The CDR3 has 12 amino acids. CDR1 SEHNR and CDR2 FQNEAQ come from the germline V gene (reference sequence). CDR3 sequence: CASRRAQETQYF. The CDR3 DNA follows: TGTGCCAGCAGACGGGCCCAAGAGACCCAGTACTTC. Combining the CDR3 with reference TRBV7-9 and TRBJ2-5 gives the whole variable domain DTGVSQNPRHKITKRGQNVTFRCDPISEHNRLYWYRQTLGQGPEFLTYFQNEAQLEKSRLLSDRFSAERPKGSFSTLEIQRTEQGDSAMYLCASRRAQETQYFGPGTRLLVL.

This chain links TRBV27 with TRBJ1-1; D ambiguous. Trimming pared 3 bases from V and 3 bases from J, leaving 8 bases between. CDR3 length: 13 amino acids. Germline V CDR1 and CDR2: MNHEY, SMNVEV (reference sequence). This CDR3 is CASSFLRDTEAFF. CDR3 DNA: TGTGCCAGCAGTTTTCTCCGGGACACTGAAGCTTTCTTT.

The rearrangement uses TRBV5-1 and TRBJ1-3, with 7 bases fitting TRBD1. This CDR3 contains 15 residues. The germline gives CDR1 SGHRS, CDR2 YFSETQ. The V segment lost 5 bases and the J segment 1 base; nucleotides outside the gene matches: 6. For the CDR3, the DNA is TGCGCCAGCAGTCCACAGGGGAGGTCTGGAAACACCATATATTTT. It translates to CASSPQGRSGNTIYF.

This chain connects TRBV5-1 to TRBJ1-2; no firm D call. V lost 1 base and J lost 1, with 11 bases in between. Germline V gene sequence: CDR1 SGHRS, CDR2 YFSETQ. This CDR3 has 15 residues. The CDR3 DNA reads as TGCGCCAGCAGCTTGTCGGGCAGCCTTAACTATGGCTACACCTTC. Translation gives CASSLSGSLNYGYTF. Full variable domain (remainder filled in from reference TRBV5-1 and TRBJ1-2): KAGVTQTPRYLIKTRGQQVTLSCSPISGHRSVSWYQQTPGQGLQFLFEYFSETQRNKGNFPGRFSGRQFSNSRSEMNVSTLELGDSALYLCASSLSGSLNYGYTFGSGTRLTVV.

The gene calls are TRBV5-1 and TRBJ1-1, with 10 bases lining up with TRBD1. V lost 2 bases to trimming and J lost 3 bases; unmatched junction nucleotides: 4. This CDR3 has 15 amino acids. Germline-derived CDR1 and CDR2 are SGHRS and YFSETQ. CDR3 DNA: TGCGCCAGCAGCTTTTTCGGGACAGGGGACACTGAAGCTTTCTTT. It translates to CASSFFGTGDTEAFF.

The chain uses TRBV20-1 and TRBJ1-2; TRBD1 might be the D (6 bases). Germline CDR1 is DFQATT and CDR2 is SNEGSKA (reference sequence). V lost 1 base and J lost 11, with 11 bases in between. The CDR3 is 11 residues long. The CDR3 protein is CSARVDRRYTF. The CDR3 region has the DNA TGCAGTGCTAGAGTGGACAGACGATACACCTTC.

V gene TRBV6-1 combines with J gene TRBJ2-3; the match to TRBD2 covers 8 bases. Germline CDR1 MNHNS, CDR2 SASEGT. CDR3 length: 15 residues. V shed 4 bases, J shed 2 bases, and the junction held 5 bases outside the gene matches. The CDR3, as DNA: TGTGCCAGCAGTGCCGAACTAGCGGACACAGATACGCAGTATTTT. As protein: CASSAELADTDTQYF.

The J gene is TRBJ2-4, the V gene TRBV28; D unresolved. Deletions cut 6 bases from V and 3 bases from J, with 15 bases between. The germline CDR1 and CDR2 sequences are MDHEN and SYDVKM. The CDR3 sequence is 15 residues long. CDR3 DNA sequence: TGTGCCAGCAGCTCTAGACACCTATTCAAAAACATTCAGTACTTC. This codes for CASSSRHLFKNIQYF.

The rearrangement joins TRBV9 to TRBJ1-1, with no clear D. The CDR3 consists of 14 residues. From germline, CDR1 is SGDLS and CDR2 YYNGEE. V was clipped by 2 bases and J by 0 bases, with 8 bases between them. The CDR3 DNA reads TGTGCCAGCAGCGTCGGCAGACTGAACACTGAAGCTTTCTTT. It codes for CASSVGRLNTEAFF.

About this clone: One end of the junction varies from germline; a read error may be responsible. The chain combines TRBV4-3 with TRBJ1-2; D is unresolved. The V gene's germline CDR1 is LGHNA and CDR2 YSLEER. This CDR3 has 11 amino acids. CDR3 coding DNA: TGCGCCAGCAGCCAAGAGAGGCGACTGAACTTC. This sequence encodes CASSQERRLNF.

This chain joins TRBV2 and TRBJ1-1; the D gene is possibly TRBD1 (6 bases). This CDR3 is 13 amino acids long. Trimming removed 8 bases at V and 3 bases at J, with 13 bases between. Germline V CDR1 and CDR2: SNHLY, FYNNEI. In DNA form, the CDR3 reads TGTGCCAGCTCTTGGGGGCGGGACACTGAAGCTTTCTTT. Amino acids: CASSWGRDTEAFF.

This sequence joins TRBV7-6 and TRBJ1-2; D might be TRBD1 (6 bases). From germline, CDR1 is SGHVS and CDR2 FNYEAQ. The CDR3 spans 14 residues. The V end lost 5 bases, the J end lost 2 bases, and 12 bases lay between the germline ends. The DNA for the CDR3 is TGTGCCAGCAGCCCACAGGGTCGGAACTATGGCTACACCTTC. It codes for CASSPQGRNYGYTF.

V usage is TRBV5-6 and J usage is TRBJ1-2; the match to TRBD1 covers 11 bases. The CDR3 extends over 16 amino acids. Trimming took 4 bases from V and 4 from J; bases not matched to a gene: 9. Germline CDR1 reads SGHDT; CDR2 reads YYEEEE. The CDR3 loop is CASSGGTGGTPYGYTF. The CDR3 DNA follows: TGTGCCAGCAGCGGCGGGACAGGGGGGACTCCCTATGGCTACACCTTC.

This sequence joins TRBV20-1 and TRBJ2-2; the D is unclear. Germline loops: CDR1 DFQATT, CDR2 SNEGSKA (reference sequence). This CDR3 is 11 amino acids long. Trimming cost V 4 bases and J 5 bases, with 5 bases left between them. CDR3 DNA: TGCAGTGCTACGAGGACCGGGGAGCTGTTTTTT. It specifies CSATRTGELFF.